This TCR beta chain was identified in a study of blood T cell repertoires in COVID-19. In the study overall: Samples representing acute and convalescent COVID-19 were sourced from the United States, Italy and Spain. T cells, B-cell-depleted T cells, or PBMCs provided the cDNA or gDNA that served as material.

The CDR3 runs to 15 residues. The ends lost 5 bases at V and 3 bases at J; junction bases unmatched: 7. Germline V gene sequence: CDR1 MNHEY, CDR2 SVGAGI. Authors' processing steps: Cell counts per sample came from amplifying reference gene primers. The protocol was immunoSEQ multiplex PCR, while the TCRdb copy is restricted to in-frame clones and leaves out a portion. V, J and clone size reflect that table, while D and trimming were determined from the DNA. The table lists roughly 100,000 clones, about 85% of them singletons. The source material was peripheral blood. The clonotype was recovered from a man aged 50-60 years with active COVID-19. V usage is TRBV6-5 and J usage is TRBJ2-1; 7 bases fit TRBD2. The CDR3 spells CASSKSGTNYNEQFF. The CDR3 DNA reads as TGTGCCAGCAGTAAGTCCGGGACTAACTACAATGAGCAGTTCTTC.